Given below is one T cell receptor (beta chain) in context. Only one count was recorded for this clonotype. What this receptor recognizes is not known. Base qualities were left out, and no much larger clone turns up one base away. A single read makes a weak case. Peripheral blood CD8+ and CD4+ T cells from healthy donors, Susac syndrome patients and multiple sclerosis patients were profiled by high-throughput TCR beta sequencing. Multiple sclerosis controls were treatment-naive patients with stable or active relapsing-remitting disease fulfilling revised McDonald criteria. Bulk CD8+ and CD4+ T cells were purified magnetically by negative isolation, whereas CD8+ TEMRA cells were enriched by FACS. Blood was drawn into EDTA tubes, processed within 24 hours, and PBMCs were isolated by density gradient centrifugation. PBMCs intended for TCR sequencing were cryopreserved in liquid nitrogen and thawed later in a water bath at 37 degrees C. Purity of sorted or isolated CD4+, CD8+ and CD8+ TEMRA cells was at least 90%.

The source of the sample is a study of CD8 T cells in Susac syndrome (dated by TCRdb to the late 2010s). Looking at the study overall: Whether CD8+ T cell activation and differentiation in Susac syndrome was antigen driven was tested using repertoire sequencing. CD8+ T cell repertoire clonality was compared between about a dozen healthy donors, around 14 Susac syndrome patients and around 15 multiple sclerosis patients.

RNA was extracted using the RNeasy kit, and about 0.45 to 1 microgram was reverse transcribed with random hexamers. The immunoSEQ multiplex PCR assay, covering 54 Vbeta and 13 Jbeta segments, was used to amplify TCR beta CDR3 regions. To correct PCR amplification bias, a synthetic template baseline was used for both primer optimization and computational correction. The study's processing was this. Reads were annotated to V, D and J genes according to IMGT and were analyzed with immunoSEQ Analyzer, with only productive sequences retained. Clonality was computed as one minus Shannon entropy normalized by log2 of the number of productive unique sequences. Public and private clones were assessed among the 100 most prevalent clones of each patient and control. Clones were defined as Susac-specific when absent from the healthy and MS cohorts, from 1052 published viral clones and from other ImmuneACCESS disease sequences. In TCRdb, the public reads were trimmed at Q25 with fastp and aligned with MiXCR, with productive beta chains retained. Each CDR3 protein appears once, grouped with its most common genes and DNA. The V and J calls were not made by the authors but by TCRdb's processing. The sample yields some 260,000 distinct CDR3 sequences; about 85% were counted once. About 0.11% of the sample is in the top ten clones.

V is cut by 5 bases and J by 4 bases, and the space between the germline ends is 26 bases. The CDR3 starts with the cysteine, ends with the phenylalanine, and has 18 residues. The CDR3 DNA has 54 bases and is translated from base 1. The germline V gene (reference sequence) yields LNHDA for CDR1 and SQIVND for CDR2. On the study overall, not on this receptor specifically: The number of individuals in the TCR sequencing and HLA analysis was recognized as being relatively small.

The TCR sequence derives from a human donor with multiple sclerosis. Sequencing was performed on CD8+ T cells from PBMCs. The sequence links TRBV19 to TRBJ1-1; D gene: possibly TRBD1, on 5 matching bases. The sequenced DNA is TGTGCCAGTAGTCCATATGGCGGTTCCCATATTGGGACCACTGAAGCTTTCTTT. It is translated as CASSPYGGSHIGTTEAFF.